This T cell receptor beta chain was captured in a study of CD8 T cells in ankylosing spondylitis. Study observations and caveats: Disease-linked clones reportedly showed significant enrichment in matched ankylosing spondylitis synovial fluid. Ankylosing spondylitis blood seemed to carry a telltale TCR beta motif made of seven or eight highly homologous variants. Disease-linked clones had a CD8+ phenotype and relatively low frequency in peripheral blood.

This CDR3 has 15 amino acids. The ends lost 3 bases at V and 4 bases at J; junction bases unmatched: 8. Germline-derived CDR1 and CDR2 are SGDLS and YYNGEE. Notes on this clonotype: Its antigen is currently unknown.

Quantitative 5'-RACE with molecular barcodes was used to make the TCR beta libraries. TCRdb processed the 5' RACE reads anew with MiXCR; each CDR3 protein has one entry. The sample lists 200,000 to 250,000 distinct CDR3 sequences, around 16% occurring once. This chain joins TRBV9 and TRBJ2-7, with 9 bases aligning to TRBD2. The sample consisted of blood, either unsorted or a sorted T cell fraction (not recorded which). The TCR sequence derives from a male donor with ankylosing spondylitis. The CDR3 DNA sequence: TGTGCCAGCAGCGGACGGCGGGAGGGCGGTTACGAGCAGTACTTC. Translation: CASSGRREGGYEQYF.